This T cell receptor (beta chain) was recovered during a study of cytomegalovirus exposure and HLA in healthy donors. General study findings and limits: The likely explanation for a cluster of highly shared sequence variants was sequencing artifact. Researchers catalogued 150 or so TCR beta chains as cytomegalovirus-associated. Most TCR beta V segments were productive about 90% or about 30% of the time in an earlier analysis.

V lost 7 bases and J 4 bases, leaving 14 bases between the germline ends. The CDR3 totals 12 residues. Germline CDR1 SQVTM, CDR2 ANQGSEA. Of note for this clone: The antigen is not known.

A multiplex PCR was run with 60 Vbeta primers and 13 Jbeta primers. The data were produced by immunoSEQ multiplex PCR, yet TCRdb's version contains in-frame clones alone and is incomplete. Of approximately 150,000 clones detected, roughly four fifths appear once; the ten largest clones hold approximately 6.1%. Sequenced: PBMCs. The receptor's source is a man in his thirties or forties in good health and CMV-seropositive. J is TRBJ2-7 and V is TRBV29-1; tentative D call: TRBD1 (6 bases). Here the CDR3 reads CSATGSVYEQYF. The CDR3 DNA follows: TGCAGCGCCACAGGGTCGGTGTACGAGCAGTACTTC.